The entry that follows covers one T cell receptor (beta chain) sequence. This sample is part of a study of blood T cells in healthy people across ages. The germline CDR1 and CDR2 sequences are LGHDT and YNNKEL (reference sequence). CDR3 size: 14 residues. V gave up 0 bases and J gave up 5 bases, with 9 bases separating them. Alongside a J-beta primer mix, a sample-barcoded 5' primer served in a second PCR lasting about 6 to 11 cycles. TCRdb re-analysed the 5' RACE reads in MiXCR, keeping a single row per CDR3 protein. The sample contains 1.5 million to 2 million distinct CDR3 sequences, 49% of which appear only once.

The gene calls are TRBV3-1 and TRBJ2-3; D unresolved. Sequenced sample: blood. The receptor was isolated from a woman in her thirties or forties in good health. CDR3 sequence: CASSQDYDQDTQYF. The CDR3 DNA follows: TGTGCCAGCAGCCAAGATTATGACCAAGATACGCAGTATTTT.